This T cell receptor beta chain was recorded in a study of blood T cell repertoires in COVID-19. Here immunoSEQ multiplex PCR was the method, and the copy in TCRdb shows in-frame clones only, minus some. In the table there are tens of thousands of clones, roughly 80% of which are singletons. Germline loops: CDR1 MDHEN, CDR2 SYDVKM. CDR3 length equals 12 residues. V dropped 4 bases and J dropped 2 bases, with 5 bases sitting between them. Material for sequencing was peripheral blood. The origin of this receptor is a man in his 70s with acute or convalescent COVID-19. V usage is TRBV28 and J usage is TRBJ1-1; D gene ambiguous. The CDR3 protein is CASSSSNTEAFF. CDR3 sequence (DNA): TGTGCCAGCAGTTCATCAAACACTGAAGCTTTCTTT.